Listed below are T cell receptor beta chains from one sample, sequenced in a study of blood T cell repertoires in COVID-19. Sequenced by immunoSEQ multiplex PCR; TCRdb stores in-frame clones only, minus some. The data hold 310,000 or so clones, with about 91% observed a single time. The sequencing sample was made of peripheral blood. These receptors were taken from a man younger than 45 with COVID-19, enrolled during active disease. The CDR3 runs from the conserved cysteine through the conserved F or W. Each record gives: CDR3 protein, J gene, V gene.

CASSPRGQGNSYNEQFF,TRBJ2-1,TRBV5-4
CAWKTGPLSYEQYF,TRBJ2-7,TRBV30
CASSPIYRGLYGYTF,TRBJ1-2,TRBV7-8
CASASRGGSYNSPLHF,TRBJ1-6,TRBV28
CASSLTGGPYEQYF,TRBJ2-7,TRBV5-1
CAWTSGITDTQYF,TRBJ2-3,TRBV30
CASSGGGYNEQFF,TRBJ2-1,TRBV7-3
CASTATSGGAMGSYNEQFF,TRBJ2-1,TRBV5-1
CAISELGRFRKDSGNTIYF,TRBJ1-3,TRBV10-3
CAISESGQSNQPQHF,TRBJ1-5,TRBV10-3
CASSSGSGANVLTF,TRBJ2-6,TRBV7-3
CASSQDLPGRPPTGELFF,TRBJ2-2,TRBV4-3
CASSIQGMRDTEAFF,TRBJ1-1,TRBV4-1
CASSVGVEQFF,TRBJ2-1,TRBV6-2/TRBV6-3
CAWSVRGTSAHEQYF,TRBJ2-7,TRBV30
CASTPRGRATTGELFF,TRBJ2-2,TRBV7-3
CASTYLGSSYNEQFF,TRBJ2-1,TRBV27
CASSTAGGTEAFF,TRBJ1-1,TRBV9
CASRGSSYNSPLHF,TRBJ1-6,TRBV2
CASSIRSGRGAKNIQYF,TRBJ2-4,TRBV28
CASSPGVETQYF,TRBJ2-5,TRBV3-1/TRBV3-2
CASSPTGLSYEQYF,TRBJ2-7,TRBV19
CASSIDWTGANNRRSNYGYTF,TRBJ1-2,TRBV28
CASSIMGGQGELFF,TRBJ2-2,TRBV19
CSVGGQGDYGYTF,TRBJ1-2,TRBV29-1
CASSPFSGMGSYEQYF,TRBJ2-7,TRBV7-6
CASSQGGNLYGYTF,TRBJ1-2,TRBV4-1
CASRPGTVYNEQFF,TRBJ2-1,TRBV4-2
CASSQTNTGELFF,TRBJ2-2,TRBV4-1
CASSLWAPTVEEQFF,TRBJ2-1,TRBV5-1
CASSYSTSGSSYEQYF,TRBJ2-7,TRBV6-6
CASSIARRGTGELFF,TRBJ2-2,TRBV19
CASSFSGGAYEQYF,TRBJ2-7,TRBV7-2
CASSQDQRGIYEQYF,TRBJ2-7,TRBV4-3
CASRLRIQSTPYNEQFF,TRBJ2-1,TRBV5-5
CASSLALAGAAETQYF,TRBJ2-5,TRBV5-1
CSARSGHEQYF,TRBJ2-7,TRBV20-1
CASSQNRVGYGYTF,TRBJ1-2,TRBV4-3
CASSPLPPTGYTGELFF,TRBJ2-2,TRBV18
CASTVGTVLNYGYTF,TRBJ1-2,TRBV19
CATSVGATRGEQYF,TRBJ2-7,TRBV24-1
CSATLQGGYTF,TRBJ1-2,TRBV20-1
CASSYWARTTSYNEQFF,TRBJ2-1,TRBV6-2/TRBV6-3
CASSPTHLQSLNYEQYF,TRBJ2-7,TRBV27
CASSRGQEAYEQYF,TRBJ2-7,TRBV7-9
CASSTQGAFREKLFF,TRBJ1-4,TRBV19
CASSPTGTGRNREQYF,TRBJ2-7,TRBV7-6
CASSDRTGAGNTIYF,TRBJ1-3,TRBV19
CASNSLPLRGNQPQHF,TRBJ1-5,TRBV19
CASQTGNYGYTF,TRBJ1-2,TRBV28
CASSQDIWAATNEKLFF,TRBJ1-4,TRBV4-1
CATGQGADYGYTF,TRBJ1-2,TRBV10-3
CASSIWGGNGQPQHF,TRBJ1-5,TRBV19
CASSSGQGGNQPQHF,TRBJ1-5,TRBV5-1
CASSFFPTDTEAFF,TRBJ1-1,TRBV5-1
CATKGGGSTDTQYF,TRBJ2-3,TRBV27